This T cell receptor (beta chain) was identified in a study of human T cells and chemical hapten exposure. About the study: Small discrepancies in pooled library volume mainly accounted for the varying TCR yields per sample.

MiXCR, applied by TCRdb to the RACE reads, yields one record per CDR3 protein. The table records 95,000 to 150,000 distinct CDR3 sequences, around 13% of them present only once. Trimming removed 5 bases from V and 8 bases from J; junction bases left unmatched: 8. This CDR3 contains 13 residues. Per germline, CDR1 SEHNR and CDR2 FQNEAQ (reference sequence). Time point reported: patch test 1, 2 weeks after DPC sensitization. The treatment: therapeutic diphenylcyclopropenone sensitization with weekly scalp DPC. Patients had alopecia, were aged 18 to 70, and were not pregnant. This receptor was identified in a man aged 18 to 30 with alopecia areata. Some clones in this sample may be carry-over from other donors' samples. Here the sequenced sample was whole blood, taken in connection with sensitization to the hapten diphenylcyclopropenone (DPC). The gene calls are TRBV7-9 and TRBJ1-1, with TRBD1 matching over 7 bases. CDR3 residues: CASSPGGGVEAFF. CDR3 in DNA: TGTGCCAGCAGCCCAGGAGGGGGCGTCGAAGCTTTCTTT.